These 18 T cell receptor beta chains came from one sample sequenced in a study of cytotoxic CD8 clonotypes in ibrutinib-treated CLL. The protocol was immunoSEQ multiplex PCR, while the TCRdb copy is restricted to in-frame clones and leaves out a portion. The sample shows 200,000 or so clones, roughly 79% of them seen only once. Here the sequenced sample was PBMCs, taken after 12 months of ibrutinib treatment. The receptor source for this set is a human donor with chronic lymphocytic leukemia.

Comment on this clone: At the DNA level, this CDR3 is encoded by other sequences in the same sample as well. The genes are TRBV6-5 and TRBJ1-4; D ambiguous. Trimming left V 0 bases short and J 8 bases short, with 7 bases between. Germline CDR1 MNHEY, CDR2 SVGAGI. The CDR3 runs to 13 residues. The CDR3: CASSYSSGEKLFF. As DNA, the CDR3 is TGTGCCAGCAGTTACTCGAGCGGCGAAAAACTGTTTTTT.

The CDR3: CASSYSGPGAGQTQYF. Here the CDR3 DNA reads TGTGCCAGCAGTTACTCCGGACCAGGGGCCGGACAGACCCAGTACTTC. This chain connects TRBV6-5 to TRBJ2-5, with a tentative D call TRBD1 (6 bases). V was trimmed by 0 bases and J by 6 bases, leaving 17 bases between them. CDR3 size: 16 residues. Germline V gives CDR1 MNHEY, CDR2 SVGAGI.

This clone was detected only once. The junction departs from the called germline gene at one end, perhaps through a read error. V gene TRBV7-7 combines with J gene TRBJ2-1; TRBD1 might be the D (6 bases). The CDR3 has 16 residues. Germline V gives CDR1 SSHAT, CDR2 FNYEAQ (reference sequence). CDR3 nucleotide sequence: TGTGCTAGCAGCCCTACTACAGGGAGCTCCTACAATGAGCAGTTCTTC. This codes for CASSPTTGSSYNEQFF.

This rearrangement joins TRBV6-1 to TRBJ2-5, with 7 positions matching TRBD1. The CDR3 loop spans 13 amino acids. Trimming at V came to 7 bases and at J to 8 bases, leaving 10 bases not matched to a gene. CDR1 MNHNS and CDR2 SASEGT come from the germline V gene. The CDR3 region is CASMTGTGRTQYF. In nucleotides, the CDR3 is TGTGCCAGCATGACAGGGACGGGGAGAACCCAGTACTTC.

This clone was seen once. The rearrangement uses TRBV19 and TRBJ1-5; D possibly corresponds to TRBD1 (6 bases). The CDR3 is 15 amino acids. The germline V and J ends were trimmed by 7 bases and 7 bases, with 20 bases remaining between them. The germline V gene has CDR1 LNHDA and CDR2 SQIVND (reference sequence). CDR3 protein: CASTRDGRGVQPQHF. The CDR3 DNA reads as TGTGCCAGTACCCGAGACGGAAGGGGGGTGCAGCCCCAGCATTTT.

The chain recombines TRBV4-1 with TRBJ2-2; D perhaps matches TRBD2 (6 bases). Germline V gene data show CDR1 as MGHRA and CDR2 as YSYEKL. The CDR3 loop spans 14 amino acids. With 8 bases removed from V and 7 bases from J, the gap between germline ends came to 17 bases. The CDR3 reads CASGWDSPLGELFF. As DNA, the CDR3 is TGCGCCAGCGGATGGGACTCCCCCCTCGGGGAGCTGTTTTTT.

The genes are TRBV18 and TRBJ2-5; 8 positions agree with TRBD1. The CDR3 is 14 amino acids. In germline, CDR1 is KGHSH, CDR2 LQKENI. The J segment lost 4 bases and the V segment lost 8 bases, leaving 9 bases of the junction unmatched. CDR3 amino acids: CASAGQGWVETQYF. DNA of the CDR3: TGTGCCAGCGCAGGACAGGGATGGGTAGAGACCCAGTACTTC.

The chain recombines TRBV14 with TRBJ1-2; D is unresolved. This CDR3 is built from 13 residues. The germline gives CDR1 SGHDN, CDR2 FVKESK. Trimming cost V 1 base and J 7 bases, with 10 bases left between them. In DNA, the CDR3 is TGTGCCAGCAGCCAAGCTAGGGCGAGTGGCTACACCTTC. It translates to CASSQARASGYTF. The full variable domain, with the rest looked up from reference TRBV14 and TRBJ1-2, is EAGVTQFPSHSVIEKGQTVTLRCDPISGHDNLYWYRRVMGKEIKFLLHFVKESKQDESGMPNNRFLAERTGGTYSTLKVQPAELEDSGVYFCASSQARASGYTFGSGTRLTVV.

This chain connects TRBV30 to TRBJ1-3; D might be TRBD1 (6 bases). The CDR3 has 17 residues. Germline-derived CDR1 and CDR2 are GTSNPN and SVGIG (reference sequence). V was pared by 0 bases and J by 2 bases, with 17 bases between. CDR3 sequence (DNA): TGTGCCTGGAGTGTCCAAGACAGGTTCGGCGCTGGAAACACCATATATTTT. The encoded protein is CAWSVQDRFGAGNTIYF.

As for this clone: The junction and the germline gene differ at one end; a read error may be behind it. V gene TRBV7-7 combines with J gene TRBJ2-3, with 7 nucleotides matching TRBD1. The CDR3 loop spans 18 amino acids. Germline assignment: CDR1 SSHAT and CDR2 FNYEAQ (reference sequence). The DNA for the CDR3 is TGTGCTAGCAGCTTATTCCTACAGGGGACCACCCCCACAGATACGCAGTATTTT. It codes for CASSLFLQGTTPTDTQYF.

The V and J genes are TRBV6-4 and TRBJ2-3; no definite D call. The CDR3 length is 12 residues. V was pared by 0 bases and J by 6 bases, with 4 bases between. Germline V gives CDR1 MRHNA, CDR2 SNTAGT. Here the CDR3 DNA reads TGTGCCAGCAGTGACTCGATCGATACGCAGTATTTT. It encodes CASSDSIDTQYF.

V usage is TRBV28 and J usage is TRBJ2-1; TRBD2 agrees at 10 bases. This CDR3 comprises 17 residues. CDR1 is MDHEN and CDR2 is SYDVKM in the germline V gene. The junction had 8 bases not matched to a gene; V was cut back by 5 bases and J by 1 base. DNA of the CDR3: TGTGCCAGCAGTGCAACACATAGCGGGAGGTCCTACAATGAGCAGTTCTTC. Translation gives CASSATHSGRSYNEQFF.

This chain links TRBV11-2 with TRBJ1-1, with D unclear. The germline V gene encodes CDR1 SGHAT and CDR2 FQNNGV. CDR3 size: 13 residues. Trimming shortened V by 5 bases and J by 1 base, and 8 bases separated the two germline ends. The CDR3 sequence is CASSLQWNTEAFF. CDR3 nucleotides: TGTGCCAGCAGCCTACAGTGGAACACTGAAGCTTTCTTT.

The rearrangement joins TRBV30 to TRBJ1-5; 11 bases align to TRBD1. V shed 3 bases and J 6 bases; nucleotides not matched to a gene: 4. Germline CDR1 and CDR2: GTSNPN and SVGIG (reference sequence). The CDR3 runs 14 residues. CDR3 sequence reads: CAWRPGQGAQPQHF. The CDR3 DNA is TGTGCCTGGAGGCCAGGACAGGGGGCTCAGCCCCAGCATTTT.

The chain couples TRBV6-5 to TRBJ2-2, with TRBD1 identical over 9 bases. Trimming cost V 7 bases and J 3 bases; bases outside gene matches: 6. The CDR3 loop spans 15 amino acids. The germline V gene encodes CDR1 MNHEY and CDR2 SVGAGI. The CDR3 DNA follows: TGTGCCAGCACCCGGACAGGGGTTTACACCGGGGAGCTGTTTTTT. Protein: CASTRTGVYTGELFF.

The chain employs TRBV28 and TRBJ2-5; D remains unclear. The CDR3 runs 13 residues. V was cut by 6 bases and J by 4 bases, with 12 bases left in between. Germline loops: CDR1 MDHEN, CDR2 SYDVKM. The CDR3 region has the DNA TGTGCCAGCAGCCGACCCCCCTTAGAGACCCAGTACTTC. Protein: CASSRPPLETQYF.

The rearrangement links TRBV5-1 to TRBJ2-7, with D tentatively TRBD1 (5 bases). This CDR3 region has 14 residues. The V and J ends lost 0 bases and 3 bases respectively, with 10 bases between them. Germline CDR1 reads SGHRS; CDR2 reads YFSETQ. The CDR3, as DNA: TGCGCCAGCAGCTTGGATACCAGGGTCTACGAGCAGTACTTC. Translating gives CASSLDTRVYEQYF.

The chain links TRBV5-1 to TRBJ1-2; the D gene is possibly TRBD1 (5 bases). Germline CDR1 SGHRS, CDR2 YFSETQ. There are 14 residues in the CDR3. V gave up 0 bases and J gave up 8 bases, with 14 bases separating them. DNA for the CDR3: TGCGCCAGCAGCTTGGTGGTTGAGGGGAAGGGCTACACCTTC. Protein: CASSLVVEGKGYTF.